Reported below is one T cell receptor (beta chain). Antigen specificity is unknown. The CDR3 extends over 16 amino acids. Germline CDR1 SGHRS, CDR2 YFSETQ. V was cut by 0 bases and J by 2 bases, with 12 bases left in between. This specimen belongs to a study of T-cell memory formation after mild COVID-19. Findings and caveats of the study: Shrinking CD4+ clones resided mostly in CM and EM, and CD8+ ones in EMRA.

The TCR alpha and TCR beta cDNA libraries, bearing sample barcodes and UMIs, were generated by 5'RACE using constant-segment primers. TCRdb processed the 5' RACE reads anew with MiXCR; each CDR3 protein has one entry. Here the sample spans approximately 150,000 distinct CDR3 sequences, about 19% being singletons. The TCR comes from an adult woman who had mild COVID-19 (a few samples of this study predate the infection). Cell type and time point are not known. The chain recombines TRBV5-1 with TRBJ2-1; weak D call: TRBD1 (6 bases). Input material: PBMCs or a T cell subset sorted from them (not recorded which). CDR3 region: CASSLGGGGTYNEQFF. The DNA of the CDR3 is TGCGCCAGCAGCTTGGGTGGGGGCGGAACCTACAATGAGCAGTTCTTC.